This T cell receptor beta chain was observed in a study of T cells in localized non-small cell lung cancer. Study-wide points: Uninvolved adjacent lung showed the highest T cell clonality, exceeding tumor.

For this clone: Its matching antigen is unknown.

With 3 bases removed from V and 7 bases from J, the gap between germline ends came to 4 bases. In germline, CDR1 is SGDLS, CDR2 YYNGEE. This CDR3 has 11 residues. TCRdb's copy holds only in-frame clones and misses some; the assay was immunoSEQ multiplex PCR. This sample has roughly 40,000 clones; 70% to 90% occur once, and the top ten carry 3.5% to 4%. The material sequenced was peripheral blood, taken before any cancer treatment. This sequence originates from a man aged 18-55 years with stage I lung adenocarcinoma. The chain combines TRBV9 with TRBJ2-2; D ambiguous. The CDR3 DNA is TGTGCCAGCAGCGATGGCGGGGAGCTGTTTTTT. Its protein product is CASSDGGELFF.